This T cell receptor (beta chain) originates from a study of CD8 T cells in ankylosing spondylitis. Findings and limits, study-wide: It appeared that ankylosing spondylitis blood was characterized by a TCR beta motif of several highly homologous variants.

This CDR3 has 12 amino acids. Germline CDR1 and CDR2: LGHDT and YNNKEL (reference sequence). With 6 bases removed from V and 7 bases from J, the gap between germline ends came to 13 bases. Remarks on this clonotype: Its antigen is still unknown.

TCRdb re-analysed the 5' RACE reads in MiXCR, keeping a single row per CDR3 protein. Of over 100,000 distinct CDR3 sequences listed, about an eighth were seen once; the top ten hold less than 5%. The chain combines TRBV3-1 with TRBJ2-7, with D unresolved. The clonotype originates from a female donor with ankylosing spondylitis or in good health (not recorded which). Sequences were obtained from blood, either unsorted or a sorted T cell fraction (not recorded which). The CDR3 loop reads CASSPGPLEQYF. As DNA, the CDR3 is TGTGCCAGCAGTCCAGGACCTCTGGAGCAGTACTTC.